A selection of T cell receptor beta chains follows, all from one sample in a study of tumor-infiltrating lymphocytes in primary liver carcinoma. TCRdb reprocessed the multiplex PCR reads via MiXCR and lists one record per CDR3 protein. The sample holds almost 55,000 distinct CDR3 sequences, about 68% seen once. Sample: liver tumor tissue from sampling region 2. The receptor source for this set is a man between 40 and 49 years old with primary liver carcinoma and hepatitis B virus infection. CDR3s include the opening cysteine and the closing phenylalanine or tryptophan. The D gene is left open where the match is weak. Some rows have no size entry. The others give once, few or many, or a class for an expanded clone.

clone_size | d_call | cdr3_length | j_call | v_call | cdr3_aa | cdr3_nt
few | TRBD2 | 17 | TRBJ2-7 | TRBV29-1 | CRAFGTSGSNPTHEQYF | TGCAGAGCTTTCGGGACTAGTGGGAGTAACCCCACCCACGAGCAGTACTTC
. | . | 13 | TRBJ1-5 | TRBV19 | CASSMGHNEPQHF | TGTGCCAGTAGTATGGGACACAATGAGCCCCAGCATTTT
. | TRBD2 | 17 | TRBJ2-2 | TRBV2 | CTSSRTSGSANTGELFF | TGTACCAGCAGTAGGACTAGCGGGAGCGCGAACACCGGGGAGCTATTTTTT
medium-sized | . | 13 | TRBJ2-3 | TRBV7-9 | CASSNNRADTQYF | TGTGCCAGCAGCAATAACAGGGCAGATACGCAGTATTTT
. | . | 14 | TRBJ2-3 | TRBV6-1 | CASTYRILTDTQYF | TGTGCCAGCACATACAGGATCCTCACAGATACGCAGTATTTT
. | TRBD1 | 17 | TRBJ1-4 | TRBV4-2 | CAGRSRDSSATNEKLFF | TGTGCTGGCAGGTCGAGGGACAGTTCTGCAACTAATGAAAAACTGTTTTTT
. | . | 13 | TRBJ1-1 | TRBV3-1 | CASSQGPSTEAFF | TGTGCCAGCAGCCAAGGTCCGAGCACTGAAGCTTTCTTT
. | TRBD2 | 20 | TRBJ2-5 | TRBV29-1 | CSDDPFPGLAGGYRVETHYF | TGCAGCGATGACCCATTCCCCGGACTAGCGGGAGGGTATAGGGTAGAGACCCATTACTTC
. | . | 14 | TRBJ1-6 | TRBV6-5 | CASSYGEVNSHLHF | TGTGCCAGCAGTTACGGGGAGGTGAATTCACACCTCCACTTT
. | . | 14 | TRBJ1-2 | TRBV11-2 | CVSRERDTTCGYTF | TGTGTCAGCAGAGAGAGGGACACGACCTGTGGCTACACGTTC
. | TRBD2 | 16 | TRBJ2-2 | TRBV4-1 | CASSQEGGTVVGELLF | TGCGCCAGCAGCCAAGAGGGGGGGACGGTGGTCGGGGAGCTGCTTTTT
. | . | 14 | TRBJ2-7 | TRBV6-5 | CAFRPEALAYEQYF | TGTGCCTTCAGGCCGGAGGCACTAGCCTATGAGCAGTACTTC
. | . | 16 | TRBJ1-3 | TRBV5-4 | CASSSTRQPSGNTIYF | TGTGCCAGCAGCTCTACAAGACAGCCCTCTGGAAACACCATATATTTT
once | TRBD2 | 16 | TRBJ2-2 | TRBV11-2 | CAMSLVALAGTGELLF | TGTGCCATGAGCTTAGTGGCGCTAGCGGGAACCGGGGAGCTGCTTTTT
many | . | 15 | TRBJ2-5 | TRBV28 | CASSPSTGTGETQYF | TGTGCCAGCAGTCCTAGCACAGGGACCGGAGAGACCCAGTACTTC
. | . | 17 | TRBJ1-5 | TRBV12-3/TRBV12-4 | CASSEATGPAGDQPQHF | TGTGCCAGCAGTGAGGCAACGGGGCCGGCGGGGGATCAGCCCCAGCATTTT
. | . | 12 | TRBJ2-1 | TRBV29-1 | CSDSQVYNEQFF | TGCAGCGATTCACAGGTATACAATGAGCAGTTCTTC
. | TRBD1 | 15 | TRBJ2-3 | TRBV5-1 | CAIRVGQGNKDTQYF | TGCGCCATCAGGGTTGGACAGGGGAATAAGGATACGCAGTATTTT
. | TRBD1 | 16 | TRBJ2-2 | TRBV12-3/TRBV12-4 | CARSFEGGAWSWELFF | TGTGCCCGCAGTTTTGAAGGGGGCGCATGGTCCTGGGAGCTGTTTTTT
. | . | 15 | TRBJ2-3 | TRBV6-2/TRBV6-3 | CASSLRGTYCDMQYF | TGTGCCAGCAGTTTACGGGGGACGTACTGCGATATGCAGTATTTT
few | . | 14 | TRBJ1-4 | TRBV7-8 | CASSPGATSEKLFF | TGTGCCAGCAGCCCAGGGGCAACTAGTGAAAAACTGTTTTTT
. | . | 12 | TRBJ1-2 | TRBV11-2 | CASSPVGDGYTF | TGTGCCAGCAGCCCGGTCGGGGATGGCTACACCTTC
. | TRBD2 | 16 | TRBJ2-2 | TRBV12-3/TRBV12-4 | CASIPGGSGSAGELFF | TGTGCCAGCATCCCTGGAGGTAGCGGGAGTGCCGGGGAGCTATTTTTT
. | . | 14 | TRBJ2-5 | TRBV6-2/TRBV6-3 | CARRSSGSQETQYF | TGTGCCAGAAGATCCTCGGGCTCACAAGAGACCCAGTACTTC
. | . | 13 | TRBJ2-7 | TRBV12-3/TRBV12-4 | CDSTRREMYEQYF | TGTGACAGTACAAGAAGGGAGATGTATGAGCAGTATTTC
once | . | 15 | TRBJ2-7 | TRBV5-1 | CASSLAGLALYEQYF | TGCGCTAGCAGCTTGGCAGGTCTAGCGCTCTACGAGCAGTACTTC
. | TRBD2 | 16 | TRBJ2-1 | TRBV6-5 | CASSCSGGLAAYEHFF | TGTGCCAGCAGCTGTAGCGGCGGTCTAGCGGCATATGAGCACTTCTTC
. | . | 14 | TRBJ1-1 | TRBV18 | CASSPGGGDTEAFF | TGTGCCAGCTCACCAGGAGGGGGGGACACTGAAGCTTTCTTT
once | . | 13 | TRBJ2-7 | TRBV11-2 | CVSSLSELGSQYF | TGTGTCAGCAGCTTAAGTGAGTTAGGGTCGCAGTACTTC
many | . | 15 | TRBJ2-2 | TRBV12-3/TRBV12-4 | CASSLGRWNTGELFF | TGTGCCAGCAGTTTGGGTCGCTGGAACACCGGGGAGCTGTTTTTT
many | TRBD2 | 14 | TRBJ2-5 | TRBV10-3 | CAISTGEGQETQYF | TGTGCCATCAGTACCGGGGAGGGCCAAGAGACCCAGTACTTC
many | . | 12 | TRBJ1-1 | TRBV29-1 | CSVVETTTEAFF | TGCAGCGTTGTGGAAACGACCACTGAAGCTTTCTTT
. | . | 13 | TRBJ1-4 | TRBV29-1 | CSVEKDNNEKLFF | TGCAGCGTCGAGAAGGATAATAATGAAAAACTGTTCTTT
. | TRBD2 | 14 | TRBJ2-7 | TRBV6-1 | CGSGSGILSHEQYF | TGTGGCAGCGGTAGCGGGATATTATCCCACGAGCAGTACTTC
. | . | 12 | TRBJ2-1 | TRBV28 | CAGSLVWREQFF | TGTGCCGGCAGTTTAGTCTGGCGTGAGCAGTTCTTC
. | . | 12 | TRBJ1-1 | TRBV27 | CASSTRRGQAFF | TGTGCCAGCAGTACCCGGAGAGGGCAAGCTTTCTTT
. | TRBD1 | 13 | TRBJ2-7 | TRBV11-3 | CDSRLDRAHEQYF | TGTGACAGTAGATTGGACAGGGCCCACGAGCAGTACTTC
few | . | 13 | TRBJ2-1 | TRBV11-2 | CASSLDDAYEQFF | TGTGCCAGCAGCTTAGATGACGCCTATGAACAGTTCTTC
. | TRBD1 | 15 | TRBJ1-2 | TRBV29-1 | CSVAGRGGAAYGYAF | TGCAGCGTAGCCGGGAGAGGGGGCGCTGCCTATGGCTACGCCTTC
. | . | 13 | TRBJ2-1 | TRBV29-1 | CSVERAVGNEQFF | TGCAGTGTTGAAAGGGCAGTAGGAAATGAGCAGTTCTTC
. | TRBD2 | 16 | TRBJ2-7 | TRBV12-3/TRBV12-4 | CASSLLAGGSPHEQYF | TGTGCCAGCAGTTTATTAGCGGGAGGGTCACCCCACGAGCAGTACTTC
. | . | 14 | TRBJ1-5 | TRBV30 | CAWSSGDPWDPRHF | TGTGCCTGGAGTTCAGGGGACCCCTGGGATCCCCGGCATTTT